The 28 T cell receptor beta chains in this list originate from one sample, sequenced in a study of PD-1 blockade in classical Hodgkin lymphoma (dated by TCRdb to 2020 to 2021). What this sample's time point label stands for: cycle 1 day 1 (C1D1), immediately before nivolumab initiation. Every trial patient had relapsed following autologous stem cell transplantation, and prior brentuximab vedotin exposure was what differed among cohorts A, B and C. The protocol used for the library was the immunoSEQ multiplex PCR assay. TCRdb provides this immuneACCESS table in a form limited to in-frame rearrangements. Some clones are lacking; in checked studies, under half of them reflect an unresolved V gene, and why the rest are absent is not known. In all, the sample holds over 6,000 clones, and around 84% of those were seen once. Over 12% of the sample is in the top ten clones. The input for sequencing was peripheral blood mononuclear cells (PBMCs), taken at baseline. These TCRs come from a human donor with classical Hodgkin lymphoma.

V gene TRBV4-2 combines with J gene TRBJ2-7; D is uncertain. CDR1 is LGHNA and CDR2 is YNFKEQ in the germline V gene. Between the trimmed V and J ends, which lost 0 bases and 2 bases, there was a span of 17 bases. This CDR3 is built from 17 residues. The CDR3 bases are TGTGCCAGCAGCCAAGATATGGCCAGGAGCAACCCCTACGAGCAGTACTTC. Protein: CASSQDMARSNPYEQYF.

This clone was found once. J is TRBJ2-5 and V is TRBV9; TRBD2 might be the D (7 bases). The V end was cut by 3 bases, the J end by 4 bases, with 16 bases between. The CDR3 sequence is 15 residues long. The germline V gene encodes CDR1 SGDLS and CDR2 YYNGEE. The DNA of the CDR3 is TGTGCCAGCAGCGCCTGGCAGGGGAGGGGAGAGACCCAGTACTTC. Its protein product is CASSAWQGRGETQYF.

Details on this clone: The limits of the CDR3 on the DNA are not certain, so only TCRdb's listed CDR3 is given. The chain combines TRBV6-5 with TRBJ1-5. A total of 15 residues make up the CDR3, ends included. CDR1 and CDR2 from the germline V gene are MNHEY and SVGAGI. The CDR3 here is CASSSSNSGAQPQHF.

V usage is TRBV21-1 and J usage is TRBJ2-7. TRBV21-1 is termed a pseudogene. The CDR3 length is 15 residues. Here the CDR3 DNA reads TGTGCCAGCAGAGGACCCGGGCCGAGCTCCTACGAGCAGTACTTC. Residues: CASRGPGPSSYEQYF.

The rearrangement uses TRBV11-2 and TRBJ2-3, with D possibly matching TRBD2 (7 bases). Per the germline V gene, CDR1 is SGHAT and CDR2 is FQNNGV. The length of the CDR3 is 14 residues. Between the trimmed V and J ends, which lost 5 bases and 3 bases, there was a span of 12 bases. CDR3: CASSRGRETDTQYF. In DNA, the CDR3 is TGTGCCAGCAGCCGGGGGCGGGAGACAGATACGCAGTATTTT.

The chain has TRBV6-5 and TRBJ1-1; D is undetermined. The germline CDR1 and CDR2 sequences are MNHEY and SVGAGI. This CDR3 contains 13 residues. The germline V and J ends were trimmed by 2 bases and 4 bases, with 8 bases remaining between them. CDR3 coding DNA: TGTGCCAGCAGTTACCTGGGCGTCACTGAAGCTTTCTTT. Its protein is CASSYLGVTEAFF.

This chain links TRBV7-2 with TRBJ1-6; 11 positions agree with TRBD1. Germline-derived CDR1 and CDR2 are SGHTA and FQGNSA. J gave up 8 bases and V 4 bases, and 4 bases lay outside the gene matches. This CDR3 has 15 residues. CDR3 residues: CASSYRTGGYSPLHF. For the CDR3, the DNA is TGTGCCAGCAGCTACCGGACAGGGGGCTATTCACCCCTCCACTTT.

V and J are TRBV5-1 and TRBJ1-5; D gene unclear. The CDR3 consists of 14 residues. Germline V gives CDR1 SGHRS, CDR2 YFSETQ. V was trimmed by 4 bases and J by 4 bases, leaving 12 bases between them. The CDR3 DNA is TGCGCCAGCAGCAGAGACTCTCAAAATCAGCCCCAGCATTTT. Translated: CASSRDSQNQPQHF.

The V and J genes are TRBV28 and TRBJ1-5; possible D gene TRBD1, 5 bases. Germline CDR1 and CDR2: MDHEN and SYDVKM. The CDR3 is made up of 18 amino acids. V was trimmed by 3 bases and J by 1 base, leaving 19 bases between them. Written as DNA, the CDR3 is TGTGCCAGCAGTTTGATGCTGGGACCCGGTGGGAGCAATCAGCCCCAGCATTTT. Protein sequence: CASSLMLGPGGSNQPQHF.

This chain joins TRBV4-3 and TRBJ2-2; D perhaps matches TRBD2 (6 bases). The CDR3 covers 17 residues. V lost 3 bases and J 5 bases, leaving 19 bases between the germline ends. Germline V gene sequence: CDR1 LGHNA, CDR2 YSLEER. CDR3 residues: CASSQAGGRGMTGELFF. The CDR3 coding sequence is TGCGCCAGCAGCCAGGCCGGTGGACGGGGGATGACCGGGGAGCTGTTTTTT.

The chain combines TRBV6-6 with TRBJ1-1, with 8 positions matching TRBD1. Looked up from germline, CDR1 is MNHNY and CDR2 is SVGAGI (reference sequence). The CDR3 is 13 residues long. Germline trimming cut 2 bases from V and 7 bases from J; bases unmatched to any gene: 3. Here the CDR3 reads CASSYRTGLEAFF. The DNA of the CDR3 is TGTGCCAGCAGTTACAGGACAGGGCTTGAAGCTTTCTTT.

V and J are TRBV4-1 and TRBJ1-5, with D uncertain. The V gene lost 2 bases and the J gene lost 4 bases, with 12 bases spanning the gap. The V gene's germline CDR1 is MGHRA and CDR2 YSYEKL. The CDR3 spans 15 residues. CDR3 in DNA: TGCGCCAGCAGCCAATTGCAAGGATTTAATCAGCCCCAGCATTTT. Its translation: CASSQLQGFNQPQHF.

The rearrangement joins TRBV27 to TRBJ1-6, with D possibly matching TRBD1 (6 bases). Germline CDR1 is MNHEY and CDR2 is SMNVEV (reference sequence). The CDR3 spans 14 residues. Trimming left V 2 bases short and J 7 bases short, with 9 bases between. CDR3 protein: CASSLAGVNSPLHF. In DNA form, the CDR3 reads TGTGCCAGCAGTTTAGCAGGGGTCAATTCACCCCTCCACTTT.

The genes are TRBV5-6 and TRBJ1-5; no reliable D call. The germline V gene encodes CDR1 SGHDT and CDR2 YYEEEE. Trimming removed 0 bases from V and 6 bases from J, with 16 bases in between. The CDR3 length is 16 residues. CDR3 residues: CASSLGVAGRAQPQHF. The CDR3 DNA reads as TGTGCCAGCAGCTTGGGAGTGGCGGGGAGGGCTCAGCCCCAGCATTTT.

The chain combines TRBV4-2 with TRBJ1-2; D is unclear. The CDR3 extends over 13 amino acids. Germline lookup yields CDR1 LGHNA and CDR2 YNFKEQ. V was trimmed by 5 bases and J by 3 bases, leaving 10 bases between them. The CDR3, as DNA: TGTGCCAGCAGCACCCGGGTCGACTATGGCTACACCTTC. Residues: CASSTRVDYGYTF.

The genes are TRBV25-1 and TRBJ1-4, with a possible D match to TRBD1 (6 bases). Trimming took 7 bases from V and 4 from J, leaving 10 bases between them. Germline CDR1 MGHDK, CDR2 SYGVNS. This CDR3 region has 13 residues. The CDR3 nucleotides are TGTGCCAGCACAGGACAGCTTAATGAAAAACTGTTTTTT. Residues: CASTGQLNEKLFF. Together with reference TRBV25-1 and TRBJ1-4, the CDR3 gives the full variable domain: EADIYQTPRYLVIGTGKKITLECSQTMGHDKMYWYQQDPGMELHLIHYSYGVNSTEKGDLSSESTVSRIRTEHFPLTLESARPSHTSQYLCASTGQLNEKLFFGSGTQLSVL.

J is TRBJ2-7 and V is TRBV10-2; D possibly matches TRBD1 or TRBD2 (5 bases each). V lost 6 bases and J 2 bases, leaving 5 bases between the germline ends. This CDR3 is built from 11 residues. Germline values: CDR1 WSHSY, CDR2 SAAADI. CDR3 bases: TGCGCCAGCAGGGGGGCCTACGAGCAGTACTTC. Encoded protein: CASRGAYEQYF.

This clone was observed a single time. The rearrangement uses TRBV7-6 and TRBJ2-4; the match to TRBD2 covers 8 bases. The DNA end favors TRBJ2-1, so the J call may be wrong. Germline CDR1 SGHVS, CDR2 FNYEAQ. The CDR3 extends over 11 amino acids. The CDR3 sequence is CASSSGLAQFF. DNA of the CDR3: TGTGCCAGCAGCTCCGGACTAGCCCAGTTCTTC.

CDR3: CASRRKNQANYGYTF. As DNA, the CDR3 is TGTGCCAGCAGACGGAAAAATCAGGCTAACTATGGCTACACCTTC. The rearrangement links TRBV5-4 to TRBJ1-2; D is undetermined. The V end was cut by 5 bases, the J end by 0 bases, with 14 bases between. The CDR3 covers 15 residues. CDR1 and CDR2 (germline): SGHNT, YYREEE (reference sequence).

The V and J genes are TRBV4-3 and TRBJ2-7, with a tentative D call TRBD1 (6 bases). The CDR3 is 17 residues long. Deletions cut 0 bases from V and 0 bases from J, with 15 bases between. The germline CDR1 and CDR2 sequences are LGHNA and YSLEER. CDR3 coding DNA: TGCGCCAGCAGCCAAGATTATACAGGGACGAGCTCCTACGAGCAGTACTTC. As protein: CASSQDYTGTSSYEQYF.

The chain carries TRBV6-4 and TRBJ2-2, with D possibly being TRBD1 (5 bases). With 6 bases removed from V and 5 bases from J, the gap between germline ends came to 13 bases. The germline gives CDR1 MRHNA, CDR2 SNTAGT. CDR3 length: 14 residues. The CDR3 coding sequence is TGTGCCAGCAGCCAAGAAGGGGCGACCGGGGAGCTGTTTTTT. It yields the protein CASSQEGATGELFF.

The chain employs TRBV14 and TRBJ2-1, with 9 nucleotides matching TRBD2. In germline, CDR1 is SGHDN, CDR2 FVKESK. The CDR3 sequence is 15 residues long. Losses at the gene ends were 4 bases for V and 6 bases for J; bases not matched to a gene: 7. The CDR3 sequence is CASSRRGLASNEQFF. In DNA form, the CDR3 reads TGTGCCAGCAGCCGCCGGGGACTAGCAAGCAATGAGCAGTTCTTC. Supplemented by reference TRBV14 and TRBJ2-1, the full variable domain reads EAGVTQFPSHSVIEKGQTVTLRCDPISGHDNLYWYRRVMGKEIKFLLHFVKESKQDESGMPNNRFLAERTGGTYSTLKVQPAELEDSGVYFCASSRRGLASNEQFFGPGTRLTVL.

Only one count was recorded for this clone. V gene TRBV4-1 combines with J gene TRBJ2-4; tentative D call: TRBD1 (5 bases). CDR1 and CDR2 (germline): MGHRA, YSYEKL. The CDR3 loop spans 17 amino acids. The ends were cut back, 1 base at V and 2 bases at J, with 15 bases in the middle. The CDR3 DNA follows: TGCGCCAGCAGCCAAGTCAGGACAACGGATCCCAAAAACATTCAGTACTTC. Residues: CASSQVRTTDPKNIQYF.

In nucleotides, the CDR3 is TGTGCCAGCAGCTTCGACCCGGGTCCTAGGAGAGCTTTCTTT. It translates to CASSFDPGPRRAFF. The chain carries TRBV7-2 and TRBJ1-1, with no clear D. The CDR3 extends over 14 amino acids. The germline V gene encodes CDR1 SGHTA and CDR2 FQGNSA. The V end lost 3 bases, the J end lost 10 bases, and 18 bases lay between the germline ends.

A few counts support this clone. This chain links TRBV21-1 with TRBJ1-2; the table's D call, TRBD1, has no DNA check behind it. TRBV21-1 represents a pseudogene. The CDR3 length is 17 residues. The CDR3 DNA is TGTGCCAGCACACTATTAGGGACAGGTTTTACTATGTCTGGCTACACCTTC. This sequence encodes CASTLLGTGFTMSGYTF.

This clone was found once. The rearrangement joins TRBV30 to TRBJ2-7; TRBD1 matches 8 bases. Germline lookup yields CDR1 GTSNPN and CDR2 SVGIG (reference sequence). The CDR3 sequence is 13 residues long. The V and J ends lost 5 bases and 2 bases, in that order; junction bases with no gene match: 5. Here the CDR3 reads CAWEAGGTYEQYF. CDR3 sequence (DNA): TGTGCCTGGGAGGCAGGGGGCACCTACGAGCAGTACTTC.

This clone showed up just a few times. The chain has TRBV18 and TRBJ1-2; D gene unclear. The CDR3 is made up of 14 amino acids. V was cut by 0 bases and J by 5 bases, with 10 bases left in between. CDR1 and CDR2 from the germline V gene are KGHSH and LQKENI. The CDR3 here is CASSPPMEVYGYTF. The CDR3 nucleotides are TGTGCCAGCTCACCACCCATGGAGGTTTATGGCTACACCTTC.

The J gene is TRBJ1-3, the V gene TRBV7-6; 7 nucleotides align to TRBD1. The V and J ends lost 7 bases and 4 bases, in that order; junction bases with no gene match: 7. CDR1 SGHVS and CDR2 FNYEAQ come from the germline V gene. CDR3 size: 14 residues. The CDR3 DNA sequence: TGTGCCAGCACCTCCCCGGGACAGGGAAACACCATATATTTT. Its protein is CASTSPGQGNTIYF. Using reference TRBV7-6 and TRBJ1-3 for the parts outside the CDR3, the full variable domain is GAGVSQSPRYKVTKRGQDVALRCDPISGHVSLYWYRQALGQGPEFLTYFNYEAQQDKSGLPNDRFSAERPEGSISTLTIQRTEQRDSAMYRCASTSPGQGNTIYFGEGSWLTVV.